This T cell receptor beta chain is drawn from a study of T-cell memory formation after mild COVID-19. Across the study: Across donors, TCR clusters were largely donor specific. Study conclusions and caveats: Contracting CD4+ clones were located mainly in CM and EM, and CD8+ clones in EMRA. Contracting clones from day 15 to 85 had balanced CD4/CD8; later expanders favoured CD4+. Cross-reactive memory appears to have joined, as suggested by some responding clones showing up in pre-infection memory.

CDR1 SGHDN and CDR2 FVKESK come from the germline V gene. The CDR3 is 16 amino acids. V was shortened by 1 base and J by 7 bases, with 14 bases between the two germline ends. TCRdb re-called the 5' RACE reads through MiXCR, storing one row per CDR3 protein. In the table there are a few hundred thousand distinct CDR3 sequences, roughly an eighth of which are singletons. In its sample, this clonotype was seen a few times. Antigen specificity is unknown. V and J are TRBV14 and TRBJ1-6, with D hard to call. The TCR sequence derives from a man between 18 and 35 years old who had mild COVID-19 (a few samples of this study predate the infection). Cell type and time point are not known. The sequencing input was PBMCs or a T cell subset sorted from them (not recorded which). The CDR3 DNA is TGTGCCAGCAGCCAAGCGAAGGAGGCCTGGAATTCACCCCTCCACTTT. This codes for CASSQAKEAWNSPLHF.